This TCR beta chain was profiled in a study of cytomegalovirus exposure and HLA in healthy donors. The study ran its PCR with 60 Vbeta and 13 Jbeta primers. Here immunoSEQ multiplex PCR was the method, and the copy in TCRdb shows in-frame clones only, minus some. Here the sample table reports 75,000 to 100,000 clones. Trimming took off 5 bases at V and 10 bases at J, with 15 bases between the two ends. This CDR3 region has 13 residues. In germline, CDR1 is SNHLY, CDR2 FYNNEI. The V gene is TRBV2, the J gene TRBJ2-1; D is unclear. The specimen sequenced was PBMCs. The origin of this receptor is a woman in her sixties in good health and CMV-seronegative. The CDR3, as DNA: TGTGCCAGCAGTTACAGACCCGCCTTGGAGCAGTTCTTC. Translating it yields CASSYRPALEQFF.